Shown below are 27 T cell receptor beta chains from a single sample sequenced in a study of Graves' ophthalmopathy and Graves' hyperthyroidism. For repertoire sequencing, the TCR beta CDR3 regions were amplified from RNA transcripts. Scientists carried out first-round RT-PCR using HTBI primers and then a second-round multiplex PCR. MiXCR, applied by TCRdb to the multiplex PCR reads, yields one record per CDR3 protein. This table holds around 1,000,000 distinct CDR3 sequences, about two fifths found once. The sample consisted of peripheral blood or thyroid tissue (not recorded which). The source is an adult man with Graves' hyperthyroidism.

This clonotype has more than one count but fewer than ten. This sequence joins TRBV7-9 and TRBJ2-2, with a tentative D call TRBD2 (5 bases). Germline V lookup: CDR1 SEHNR, CDR2 FQNEAQ (reference sequence). The CDR3 covers 16 residues. Between the trimmed V and J ends, which lost 1 base and 2 bases, there was a span of 11 bases. CDR3 protein: CASSLGAEGNTGELFF. CDR3 sequence (DNA): TGTGCCAGCAGCTTAGGGGCTGAGGGAAACACCGGGGAGCTGTTTTTT.

This chain links TRBV5-6 with TRBJ2-7; D might be TRBD2 (5 bases). The CDR3 loop spans 16 amino acids. The V end lost 4 bases, the J end lost 0 bases, and 17 bases lay between the germline ends. Germline loops: CDR1 SGHDT, CDR2 YYEEEE. CDR3: CASSPGAGSYSYEQYF. In DNA form, the CDR3 reads TGTGCCAGCAGCCCAGGTGCGGGCAGTTACTCCTACGAGCAGTACTTC.

Many counts were recorded for this clonotype. This chain uses TRBV7-9 with TRBJ2-7; 8 bases fit TRBD1. Trimming cost V 4 bases and J 4 bases; bases outside gene matches: 9. The length of the CDR3 is 15 residues. Germline V gene data show CDR1 as SEHNR and CDR2 as FQNEAQ (reference sequence). The CDR3 reads CASSYLTGERYEQYF. In DNA, the CDR3 is TGTGCCAGCAGCTACCTGACAGGGGAAAGGTACGAGCAGTACTTC.

This clonotype was seen ten or more times. The CDR3 region has the DNA TGTGCCAGCAGCTTAGCTCCCACAGGGTCCCCACAAGAGACCCAGTACTTC. It yields the protein CASSLAPTGSPQETQYF. The rearrangement links TRBV7-6 to TRBJ2-5, with a possible D match to TRBD1 (6 bases). The germline V gene encodes CDR1 SGHVS and CDR2 FNYEAQ. The CDR3 has 17 amino acids. Trimming pared 0 bases from V and 2 bases from J, leaving 16 bases between.

The V call is TRBV29-1, the J call TRBJ2-7; 9 bases align to TRBD2. Germline loops: CDR1 SQVTM, CDR2 ANQGSEA. The CDR3 sequence is 14 residues long. J was trimmed by 3 bases and V by 3 bases; bases with no gene match: 6. DNA of the CDR3: TGCAGCGTTGAGAGCGGGAGGCAGAACTACGAGCAGTACTTC. It yields the protein CSVESGRQNYEQYF.

The V and J genes are TRBV5-6 and TRBJ1-1; 7 bases map to TRBD1. After removal of 3 bases from V and 5 bases from J, the junction contained 7 bases not matched to a gene. The CDR3 is 14 amino acids. The germline V gene encodes CDR1 SGHDT and CDR2 YYEEEE. CDR3 region: CASSWGQQTTEAFF. In DNA, the CDR3 is TGTGCCAGCAGCTGGGGACAGCAGACGACTGAAGCTTTCTTT.

This clonotype has only a few counts. The chain has TRBV5-1 and TRBJ2-7; tentatively, D is TRBD1 or TRBD2 (5 bases each). The germline CDR1 and CDR2 sequences are SGHRS and YFSETQ. This CDR3 is 17 amino acids long. V was shortened by 4 bases and J by 7 bases, with 27 bases between the two germline ends. CDR3 in DNA: TGCGCCAGCAGCGCCGACTGGTGGGGGATCCTGGGTCGGGAGCAGTACTTC. It is translated as CASSADWWGILGREQYF. The variable domain in full, with the rest retrieved from reference TRBV5-1 and TRBJ2-7, is KAGVTQTPRYLIKTRGQQVTLSCSPISGHRSVSWYQQTPGQGLQFLFEYFSETQRNKGNFPGRFSGRQFSNSRSEMNVSTLELGDSALYLCASSADWWGILGREQYFGPGTRLTVT.

The chain combines TRBV12-3 or TRBV12-4 with TRBJ1-2; D is unresolved. V lost 2 bases to trimming and J lost 4 bases, with 11 bases between them. This CDR3 has 14 residues. The CDR3 coding sequence is TGTGCCAGCAGTTTAAAAGACGCTCTCTATGGCTACACCTTC. Its protein is CASSLKDALYGYTF.

This clonotype was picked up many times. The chain couples TRBV15 to TRBJ1-6, with 9 bases lining up with TRBD1. CDR3 length: 15 amino acids. The germline V gene encodes CDR1 LNHNV and CDR2 YYDKDF (reference sequence). V lost 3 bases to trimming and J lost 7 bases; unmatched junction nucleotides: 4. As DNA, the CDR3 is TGTGCCACCAGCAGGAGACAGGGGGGAAATTCACCCCTCCACTTT. Translated, it gives CATSRRQGGNSPLHF.

This clonotype has ten or more counts. The chain has TRBV27 and TRBJ1-6, with D perhaps TRBD1 (5 bases). The CDR3 covers 14 residues. The V end lost 6 bases, the J end lost 4 bases, and 10 bases lay between the germline ends. Germline lookup yields CDR1 MNHEY and CDR2 SMNVEV (reference sequence). In DNA form, the CDR3 reads TGTGCCAGCAGCAGGGATACGTATAATTCACCCCTCCACTTT. Protein sequence: CASSRDTYNSPLHF.

V gene TRBV4-3 combines with J gene TRBJ2-7; D gene ambiguous. V lost 0 bases and J lost 4, with 10 bases in between. The V gene's germline CDR1 is LGHNA and CDR2 YSLEER. There are 14 residues in the CDR3. CDR3 in DNA: TGCGCCAGCAGCCAAGAGATCGGAGTATACGAGCAGTACTTC. Its translation is CASSQEIGVYEQYF.

V and J are TRBV10-2 and TRBJ1-2; 7 bases match TRBD1. CDR3 length: 15 residues. Germline CDR1 WSHSY, CDR2 SAAADI. J lost 2 bases, V lost 6 bases, and 9 bases had no gene match. This chain's CDR3 is CASSFNRGSNYGYTF. CDR3 in DNA: TGCGCCAGCAGCTTCAACAGGGGATCAAACTATGGCTACACCTTC.

This clonotype was detected only a few times. The genes are TRBV29-1 and TRBJ1-5, with D perhaps TRBD1 (6 bases). The germline V gene encodes CDR1 SQVTM and CDR2 ANQGSEA. The CDR3 is made up of 13 amino acids. Trimming pared 6 bases from V and 9 bases from J, leaving 18 bases between. The CDR3 reads CSVSWGGPWPQHF. The CDR3 nucleotides read TGCAGCGTGTCTTGGGGGGGCCCCTGGCCCCAGCATTTT.

V is TRBV7-8 and J is TRBJ2-6; D unclear. From germline, CDR1 is SGHVS and CDR2 FQNEAQ. This CDR3 spans 16 amino acids. Trimming took 6 bases from V and 2 from J, leaving 14 bases between them. The CDR3 reads CASRPSRVAGANVLTF. The DNA for the CDR3 is TGTGCCAGCAGGCCCAGTAGGGTTGCTGGGGCCAACGTCCTGACTTTC.

This clonotype has only a few counts. This sequence joins TRBV6-2 or TRBV6-3 and TRBJ2-5; D is undetermined. The length of the CDR3 is 15 residues. V lost 3 bases, J lost 2 bases, and 13 bases lay in between. CDR1 and CDR2 (germline): MNHEY, SVGEGT. The CDR3 reads CASSYSPRAQETQYF. In nucleotides, the CDR3 is TGTGCCAGCAGTTATTCCCCCCGGGCACAAGAGACCCAGTACTTC.

Turning to this clonotype: One base away lies a much larger clone, so this may be a sequencing read error. This chain connects TRBV25-1 to TRBJ1-1; 8 bases agree with TRBD1. V dropped 6 bases and J dropped 4; count of bases not matched to a gene: 7. This CDR3 spans 14 amino acids. CDR1 is MGHDK and CDR2 is SYGVNS in the germline V gene. CDR3 loop: CASRTTGASTEAFF. CDR3 bases: TGTGCCAGCAGAACGACAGGGGCGAGCACTGAAGCTTTCTTT.

This clonotype was detected ten times or more. The chain links TRBV2 to TRBJ1-5, with 9 bases that match TRBD1. J was trimmed by 1 base and V by 3 bases; bases with no gene match: 4. The V gene's germline CDR1 is SNHLY and CDR2 FYNNEI. This CDR3 region has 16 residues. The CDR3: CASSEMGTGSNQPQHF. In DNA form, the CDR3 reads TGTGCCAGCAGTGAGATGGGGACAGGGAGCAATCAGCCCCAGCATTTT.

There are many counts of this clonotype. This chain uses TRBV7-2 with TRBJ1-3; no firm D call. Trimming removed 5 bases from V and 5 bases from J, with 25 bases in between. The CDR3 is 18 residues long. CDR1 is SGHTA, CDR2 FQGNSA, per germline. CDR3: CASSPSDGPSTLRNTIYF. For the CDR3, the DNA is TGTGCCAGCAGCCCCTCGGACGGCCCGTCGACTCTGAGAAACACCATATATTTT.

The chain combines TRBV5-1 with TRBJ1-2; possible D gene TRBD1, 6 bases. The CDR3 length is 17 residues. Per the germline V gene, CDR1 is SGHRS and CDR2 is YFSETQ. Trimming left V 3 bases short and J 2 bases short, with 20 bases between. CDR3 coding DNA: TGCGCCAGCAGCTCCGTGGCGGGGGGCGGCCTAAACTATGGCTACACCTTC. Amino acid sequence: CASSSVAGGGLNYGYTF.

The gene calls are TRBV4-3 and TRBJ1-1; weak D call: TRBD1 (6 bases). Trimming pared 1 base from V and 10 bases from J, leaving 16 bases between. The CDR3 sequence is 14 residues long. CDR1 and CDR2 from the germline V gene are LGHNA and YSLEER. The CDR3 loop is CASSQGFGTHGAFF. CDR3 sequence (DNA): TGCGCCAGCAGCCAAGGGTTCGGGACACATGGAGCTTTCTTT.

V and J are TRBV15 and TRBJ1-5; D remains ambiguous. The ends were cut back, 2 bases at V and 1 base at J, with 6 bases in the middle. Looked up from germline, CDR1 is LNHNV and CDR2 is YYDKDF (reference sequence). There are 14 residues in the CDR3. The CDR3 loop reads CATSRPWSNQPQHF. DNA for the CDR3: TGTGCCACCAGCAGACCATGGAGCAATCAGCCCCAGCATTTT.

This clonotype was detected only a few times. The rearrangement uses TRBV28 and TRBJ2-2, with 9 positions matching TRBD2. J was trimmed by 4 bases and V by 6 bases; bases with no gene match: 3. The CDR3 is 14 amino acids. The germline V gene has CDR1 MDHEN and CDR2 SYDVKM. CDR3 in amino acids: CASSRSGSTGELFF. The DNA of the CDR3 is TGTGCCAGCAGCCGTAGCGGGAGCACCGGGGAGCTGTTTTTT.

V and J are TRBV10-3 and TRBJ2-5; a weak D match, TRBD1 (6 bases). This CDR3 has 17 amino acids. Germline V lookup: CDR1 ENHRY, CDR2 SYGVKD. V was clipped by 8 bases and J by 4 bases, with 26 bases between them. CDR3 residues: CAIGSYEQGFGGETQYF. In DNA form, the CDR3 reads TGTGCCATCGGGTCGTACGAGCAGGGGTTTGGAGGAGAGACCCAGTACTTC.

This clonotype was detected a few times. This sequence joins TRBV27 and TRBJ1-5; no definite D call. V lost 2 bases to trimming and J lost 2 bases, with 10 bases between them. Germline V gene lookup returns CDR1 MNHEY and CDR2 SMNVEV (reference sequence). The CDR3 is made up of 15 amino acids. CDR3 region: CASSLMAHGNQPQHF. The CDR3 DNA reads as TGTGCCAGCAGTTTAATGGCCCACGGCAATCAGCCCCAGCATTTT.

The chain links TRBV29-1 to TRBJ2-2, with D maybe TRBD2 (6 bases). The germline V and J ends were trimmed by 4 bases and 1 base, with 13 bases remaining between them. The CDR3 spans 15 residues. Germline assignment: CDR1 SQVTM and CDR2 ANQGSEA. CDR3 nucleotides: TGCAGCGTTGGCGCGGGGACCCAGAACACCGGGGAGCTGTTTTTT. Encoded protein: CSVGAGTQNTGELFF.

The chain employs TRBV10-3 and TRBJ2-7; 8 nucleotides match TRBD2. Per the germline V gene, CDR1 is ENHRY and CDR2 is SYGVKD. CDR3 length: 15 amino acids. J was trimmed by 3 bases and V by 4 bases; bases with no gene match: 8. In DNA, the CDR3 is TGTGCCATCAGTGCTCGGGGGGGCCTAATCTACGAGCAGTACTTC. Protein product: CAISARGGLIYEQYF.

Note on this clonotype: A junction boundary mismatches the germline segment, possibly from a read error. This chain joins TRBV19 and TRBJ2-7; D not certain. CDR1 is LNHDA, CDR2 SQIVND, per germline (reference sequence). The CDR3 spans 12 residues. The CDR3 nucleotides read TGTGCCAGTAGTAGCGGAAGCTACGGGCAGTACTTC. It codes for CASSSGSYGQYF.